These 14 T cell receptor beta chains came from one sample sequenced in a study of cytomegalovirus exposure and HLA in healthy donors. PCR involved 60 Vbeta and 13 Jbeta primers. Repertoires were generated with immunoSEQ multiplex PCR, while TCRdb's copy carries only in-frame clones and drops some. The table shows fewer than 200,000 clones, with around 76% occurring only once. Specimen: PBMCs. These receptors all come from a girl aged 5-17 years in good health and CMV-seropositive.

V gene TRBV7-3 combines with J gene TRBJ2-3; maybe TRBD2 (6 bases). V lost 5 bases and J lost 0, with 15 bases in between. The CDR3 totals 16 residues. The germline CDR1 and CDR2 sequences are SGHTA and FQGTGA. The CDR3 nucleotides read TGTGCCAGCAGCACAGAGGGGCGGGGTAGCACAGATACGCAGTATTTT. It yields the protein CASSTEGRGSTDTQYF.

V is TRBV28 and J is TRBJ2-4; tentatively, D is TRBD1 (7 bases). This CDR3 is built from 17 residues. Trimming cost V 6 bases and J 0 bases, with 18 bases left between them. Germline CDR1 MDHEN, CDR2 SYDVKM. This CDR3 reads CASSPRGRGLAKNIQYF. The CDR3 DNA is TGTGCCAGCAGCCCGAGGGGGCGGGGACTAGCCAAAAACATTCAGTACTTC.

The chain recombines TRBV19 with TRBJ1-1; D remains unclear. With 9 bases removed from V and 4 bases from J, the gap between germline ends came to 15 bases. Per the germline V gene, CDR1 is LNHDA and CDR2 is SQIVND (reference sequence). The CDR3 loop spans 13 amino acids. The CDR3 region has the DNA TGTGCCAGCTCTGGACGGGAGACCACTGAAGCTTTCTTT. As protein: CASSGRETTEAFF.

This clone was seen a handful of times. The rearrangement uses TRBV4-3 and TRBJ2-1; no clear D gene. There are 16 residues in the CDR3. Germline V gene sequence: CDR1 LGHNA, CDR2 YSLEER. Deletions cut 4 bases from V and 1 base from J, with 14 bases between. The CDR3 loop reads CASSPSTLGSYNEQFF. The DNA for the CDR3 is TGCGCCAGCAGCCCAAGCACTCTAGGTTCCTACAATGAGCAGTTCTTC.

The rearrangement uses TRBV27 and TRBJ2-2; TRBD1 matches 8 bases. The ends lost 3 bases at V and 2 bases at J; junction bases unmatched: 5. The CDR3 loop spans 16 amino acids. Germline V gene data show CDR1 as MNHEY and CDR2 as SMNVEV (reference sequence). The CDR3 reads CASSFLGQGNTGELFF. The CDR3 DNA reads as TGTGCCAGCAGTTTTCTAGGACAGGGTAACACCGGGGAGCTGTTTTTT.

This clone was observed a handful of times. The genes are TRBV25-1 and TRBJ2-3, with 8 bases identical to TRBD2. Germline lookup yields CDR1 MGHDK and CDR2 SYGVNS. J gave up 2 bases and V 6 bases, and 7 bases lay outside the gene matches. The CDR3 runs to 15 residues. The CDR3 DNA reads TGTGCCAGCAGCCGCGGGGGGATAAACACAGATACGCAGTATTTT. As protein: CASSRGGINTDTQYF. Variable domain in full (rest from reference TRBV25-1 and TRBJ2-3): EADIYQTPRYLVIGTGKKITLECSQTMGHDKMYWYQQDPGMELHLIHYSYGVNSTEKGDLSSESTVSRIRTEHFPLTLESARPSHTSQYLCASSRGGINTDTQYFGPGTRLTVL.

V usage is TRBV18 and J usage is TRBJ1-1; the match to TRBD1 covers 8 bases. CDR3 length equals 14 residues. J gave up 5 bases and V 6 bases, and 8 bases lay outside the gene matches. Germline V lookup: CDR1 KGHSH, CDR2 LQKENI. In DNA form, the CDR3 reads TGTGCCAGCTCCCAAGGACAGGGTGGGACTGAAGCTTTCTTT. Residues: CASSQGQGGTEAFF.

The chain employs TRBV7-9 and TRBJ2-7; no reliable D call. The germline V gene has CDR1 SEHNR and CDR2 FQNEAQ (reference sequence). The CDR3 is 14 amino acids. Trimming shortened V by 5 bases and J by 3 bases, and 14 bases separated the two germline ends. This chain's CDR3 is CASSDYPVSYEQYF. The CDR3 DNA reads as TGTGCCAGCAGCGATTATCCCGTTAGCTACGAGCAGTACTTC.

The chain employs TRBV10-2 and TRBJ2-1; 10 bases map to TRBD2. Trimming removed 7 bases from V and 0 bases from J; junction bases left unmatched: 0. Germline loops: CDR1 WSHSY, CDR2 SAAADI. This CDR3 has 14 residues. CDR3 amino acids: CASTSGSSYNEQFF. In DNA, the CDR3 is TGCGCCAGCACTAGCGGGAGCTCCTACAATGAGCAGTTCTTC.

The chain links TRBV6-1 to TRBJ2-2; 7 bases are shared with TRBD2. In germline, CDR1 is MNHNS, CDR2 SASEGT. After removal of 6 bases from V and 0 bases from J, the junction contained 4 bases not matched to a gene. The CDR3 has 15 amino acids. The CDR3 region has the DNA TGTGCCAGCAGATTACTAGCGCCGAACACCGGGGAGCTGTTTTTT. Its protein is CASRLLAPNTGELFF.

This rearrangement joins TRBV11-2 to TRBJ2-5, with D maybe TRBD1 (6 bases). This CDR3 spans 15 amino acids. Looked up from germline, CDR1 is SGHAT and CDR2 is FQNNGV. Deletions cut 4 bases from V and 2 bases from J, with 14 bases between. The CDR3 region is CASSYLQGTQETQYF. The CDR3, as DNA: TGTGCCAGCAGCTACCTACAGGGAACTCAAGAGACCCAGTACTTC. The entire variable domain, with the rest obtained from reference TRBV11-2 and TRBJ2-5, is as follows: EAGVAQSPRYKIIEKRQSVAFWCNPISGHATLYWYQQILGQGPKLLIQFQNNGVVDDSQLPKDRFSAERLKGVDSTLKIQPAKLEDSAVYLCASSYLQGTQETQYFGPGTRLLVL.

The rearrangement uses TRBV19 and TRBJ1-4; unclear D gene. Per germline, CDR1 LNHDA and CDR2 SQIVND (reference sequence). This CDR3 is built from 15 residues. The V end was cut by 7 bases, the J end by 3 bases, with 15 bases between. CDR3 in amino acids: CASKAAVTSNEKLFF. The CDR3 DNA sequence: TGTGCCAGTAAAGCCGCGGTGACTTCTAATGAAAAACTGTTTTTT.

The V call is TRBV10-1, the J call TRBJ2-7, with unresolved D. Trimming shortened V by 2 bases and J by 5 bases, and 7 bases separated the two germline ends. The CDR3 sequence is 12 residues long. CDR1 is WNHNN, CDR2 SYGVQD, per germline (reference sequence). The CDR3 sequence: CASSEEFNEQYF. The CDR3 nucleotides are TGCGCCAGCAGTGAGGAGTTTAACGAGCAGTACTTC.

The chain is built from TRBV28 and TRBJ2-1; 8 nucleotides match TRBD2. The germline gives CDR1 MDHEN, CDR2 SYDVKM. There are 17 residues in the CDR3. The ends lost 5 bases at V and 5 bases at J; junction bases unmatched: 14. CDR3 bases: TGTGCCAGCAGTCCACTCGAGGGAGCGGGAGATCACAATGAGCAGTTCTTC. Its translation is CASSPLEGAGDHNEQFF.